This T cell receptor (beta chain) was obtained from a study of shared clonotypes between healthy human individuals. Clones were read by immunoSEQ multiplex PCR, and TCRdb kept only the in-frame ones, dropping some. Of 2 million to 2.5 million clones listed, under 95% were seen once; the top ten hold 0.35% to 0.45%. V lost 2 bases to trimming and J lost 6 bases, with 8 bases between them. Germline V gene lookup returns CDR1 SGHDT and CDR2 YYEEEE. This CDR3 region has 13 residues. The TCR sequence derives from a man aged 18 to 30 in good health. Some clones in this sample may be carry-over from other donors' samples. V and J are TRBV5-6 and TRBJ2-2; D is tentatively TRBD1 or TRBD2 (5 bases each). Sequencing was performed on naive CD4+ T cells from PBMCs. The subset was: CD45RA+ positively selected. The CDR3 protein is CASSLLGAGELFF. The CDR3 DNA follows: TGTGCCAGCAGCTTACTAGGGGCCGGGGAGCTGTTTTTT.